Below are 23 T cell receptor beta chains sequenced from a single sample in a study of early T cells in non-severe SARS-CoV-2 infection. TCRdb analysed the 5' RACE reads with MiXCR anew, one entry per CDR3 protein. Counted here are approximately 46,000 distinct CDR3 sequences, about a tenth occurring once; the ten biggest clones make up 15%. Sequenced material: whole blood. These receptors all stem from an adult who was a healthcare worker with PCR-confirmed SARS-CoV-2 infection or an uninfected control (not recorded which).

V and J are TRBV20-1 and TRBJ1-4; D not resolved. V gave up 0 bases and J gave up 6 bases, with 11 bases separating them. This CDR3 is built from 14 residues. Germline V CDR1 and CDR2: DFQATT, SNEGSKA (reference sequence). The CDR3 nucleotides are TGCAGTGCTAGAGATTACCAGGAATATGAAAAACTGTTTTTT. Translating it yields CSARDYQEYEKLFF.

This clonotype was detected ten times or more. J is TRBJ1-1 and V is TRBV28, with D perhaps TRBD1 (5 bases). There are 11 residues in the CDR3. Germline values: CDR1 MDHEN, CDR2 SYDVKM. V was trimmed by 5 bases and J by 11 bases, leaving 12 bases between them. In DNA form, the CDR3 reads TGTGCCAGCAGTGGGACGTTAAAGGCTTTCTTT. This sequence encodes CASSGTLKAFF.

J is TRBJ2-1 and V is TRBV11-2, with 10 bases that match TRBD2. The CDR3 extends over 15 amino acids. Germline lookup yields CDR1 SGHAT and CDR2 FQNNGV. V was pared by 1 base and J by 5 bases, with 2 bases of the junction left unmatched. CDR3 DNA: TGTGCCAGCAGCTTAGGACTAGCGGGCCACAATGAGCAGTTCTTC. It encodes CASSLGLAGHNEQFF.

This clonotype was observed many times. This chain links TRBV29-1 with TRBJ1-3; D remains unclear. The CDR3 totals 13 residues. V lost 6 bases, J lost 4 bases, and 13 bases lay in between. Germline V gene data show CDR1 as SQVTM and CDR2 as ANQGSEA. CDR3 protein: CSVRPTGGNTIYF. The CDR3 region has the DNA TGCAGCGTCCGACCGACGGGCGGAAACACCATATATTTT. Variable domain in full (rest from reference TRBV29-1 and TRBJ1-3): SAVISQKPSRDICQRGTSLTIQCQVDSQVTMMFWYRQQPGQSLTLIATANQGSEATYESGFVIDKFPISRPNLTFSTLTVSNMSPEDSSIYLCSVRPTGGNTIYFGEGSWLTVV.

This clonotype has a handful of counts. At one end the junction does not follow the germline gene, possibly because of a read error. The rearrangement uses TRBV4-1 and TRBJ1-1; D gene ambiguous. Germline assignment: CDR1 MGHRA and CDR2 YSYEKL. The CDR3 totals 16 residues. The CDR3 protein is CTSSQEQLPRYTEAFF. The CDR3 DNA sequence: TGCACCAGCAGCCAAGAACAGCTCCCCAGGTACACTGAAGCTTTCTTT.

This clonotype has ten or more counts. The rearrangement joins TRBV3-1 to TRBJ1-6; no clear D gene. The V end lost 0 bases, the J end lost 0 bases, and 15 bases lay between the germline ends. The germline CDR1 and CDR2 sequences are LGHDT and YNNKEL (reference sequence). CDR3 length: 19 residues. CDR3 nucleotide sequence: TGTGCCAGCAGCCAAGAATTCCGAGCTACGACCTCCTATAATTCACCCCTCCACTTT. Amino acid sequence: CASSQEFRATTSYNSPLHF.

This clonotype was counted ten times or more. This rearrangement joins TRBV7-2 to TRBJ1-1, with D possibly TRBD1 on 6 matching bases. Germline loops: CDR1 SGHTA, CDR2 FQGNSA. V lost 2 bases and J 5 bases, leaving 12 bases between the germline ends. The CDR3 length is 14 residues. The CDR3 is CASSLKGRGTEAFF. The CDR3 bases are TGTGCCAGCAGCTTAAAGGGCAGGGGTACTGAAGCTTTCTTT.

This clonotype was seen a single time. This chain connects TRBV3-1 to TRBJ2-1, with TRBD2 as a possible D gene (7 bases). Between the trimmed V and J ends, which lost 6 bases and 0 bases, there was a span of 15 bases. The CDR3 totals 16 residues. CDR1 is LGHDT, CDR2 YNNKEL, per germline (reference sequence). CDR3 nucleotide sequence: TGTGCCAGCAGAACGAGCGGGACAAGCTCCTACAATGAGCAGTTCTTC. This encodes CASRTSGTSSYNEQFF.

The chain combines TRBV29-1 with TRBJ1-3; TRBD1 matches at 7 bases. The germline gives CDR1 SQVTM, CDR2 ANQGSEA. Trimming removed 4 bases from V and 8 bases from J; junction bases left unmatched: 5. This CDR3 region has 12 residues. The CDR3 spells CSVVEGADTIYF. The CDR3 region has the DNA TGCAGCGTTGTGGAGGGGGCAGACACCATATATTTT.

This clonotype turned up a few times. The chain couples TRBV20-1 to TRBJ2-4; tentatively, D is TRBD1 (6 bases). Germline V gives CDR1 DFQATT, CDR2 SNEGSKA (reference sequence). V was clipped by 0 bases and J by 1 base, with 10 bases between them. The CDR3 covers 15 residues. The CDR3 DNA reads TGCAGTGCTAGAGAAACAGGGTCTGCCAAAAACATTCAGTACTTC. Translating it yields CSARETGSAKNIQYF.

In this sample, this clonotype turned up many times. The chain joins TRBV5-8 to TRBJ2-1; TRBD2 matches 7 bases. The CDR3 sequence is 15 residues long. V trimming: 3 bases; J trimming: 4 bases; junction bases outside the gene matches: 7. Germline loops: CDR1 SGHTS, CDR2 YDEGEE. The CDR3 loop is CASSSLAEPYNEQFF. CDR3 bases: TGTGCCAGCAGCTCGCTAGCGGAACCATACAATGAGCAGTTCTTC.

This clonotype was seen ten or more times. The gene calls are TRBV29-1 and TRBJ2-3, with D possibly being TRBD1 (6 bases). There are 16 residues in the CDR3. The V end was cut by 3 bases, the J end by 4 bases, with 20 bases between. Germline CDR1 and CDR2: SQVTM and ANQGSEA. CDR3 sequence: CSVEEEGVWGPDTQYF. The CDR3 DNA follows: TGCAGCGTTGAGGAAGAGGGGGTTTGGGGCCCAGATACGCAGTATTTT.

This chain uses TRBV6-5 with TRBJ1-4; a possible D gene is TRBD1 (6 bases). Looked up from germline, CDR1 is MNHEY and CDR2 is SVGAGI. The CDR3 contains 16 residues. V was trimmed by 6 bases and J by 0 bases, leaving 14 bases between them. The CDR3 spells CASRRGQLATNEKLFF. DNA of the CDR3: TGTGCCAGCAGACGTGGACAGCTAGCAACTAATGAAAAACTGTTTTTT.

This clonotype turned up a few times. The rearrangement joins TRBV7-8 to TRBJ2-1; D not certain. The CDR3 totals 14 residues. Germline V CDR1 and CDR2: SGHVS, FQNEAQ. V shed 1 base and J shed 5 bases, with 9 bases lying between them. In DNA, the CDR3 is TGTGCCAGCAGCTTAGATTTACCAAACAATGAGCAGTTCTTC. As protein: CASSLDLPNNEQFF.

The V call is TRBV18, the J call TRBJ2-7, with D uncertain. Trimming cost V 4 bases and J 4 bases, with 11 bases left between them. CDR3 length: 13 amino acids. Germline loops: CDR1 KGHSH, CDR2 LQKENI. The CDR3 sequence is CASSLTLDYEQYF. In nucleotides, the CDR3 is TGTGCCAGCTCACTTACCTTAGATTACGAGCAGTACTTC.

This clonotype has a count of ten or more. The chain employs TRBV20-1 and TRBJ2-7; 11 positions agree with TRBD2. CDR3 length equals 14 residues. Germline V CDR1 and CDR2: DFQATT, SNEGSKA (reference sequence). V dropped 5 bases and J dropped 4; count of bases not matched to a gene: 7. This chain's CDR3 is CSAGRLAGPYEQYF. The CDR3 DNA is TGCAGTGCTGGGAGACTAGCGGGGCCTTACGAGCAGTACTTC.

This chain uses TRBV29-1 with TRBJ2-1; 8 positions agree with TRBD2. In germline, CDR1 is SQVTM, CDR2 ANQGSEA. V lost 6 bases, J lost 2 bases, and 6 bases stayed unmatched. This CDR3 spans 14 amino acids. This chain's CDR3 is CSVSQRGTYNEQFF. The CDR3 DNA reads as TGCAGCGTCAGTCAGCGGGGGACCTACAATGAGCAGTTCTTC.

This clonotype has ten or more counts. The chain is built from TRBV12-3 or TRBV12-4 and TRBJ2-5; perhaps TRBD2 as D (5 bases). The CDR3 is 13 amino acids. V dropped 3 bases and J dropped 5 bases, with 10 bases sitting between them. CDR3 nucleotide sequence: TGTGCCAGCAGTTTGTCGGGGTTGGAGACCCAGTACTTC. Translating it yields CASSLSGLETQYF.

In its sample, this clonotype was seen many times. The chain joins TRBV6-5 to TRBJ2-2, with 8 bases identical to TRBD2. This CDR3 has 15 amino acids. The V gene's germline CDR1 is MNHEY and CDR2 SVGAGI. V trimming: 2 bases; J trimming: 6 bases; junction bases outside the gene matches: 5. The CDR3 DNA follows: TGTGCCAGCAGTTACGGGGTAGCGGGATCCGGGGAGCTGTTTTTT. Amino acid sequence: CASSYGVAGSGELFF.

Many counts were recorded for this clonotype. V gene TRBV21-1 combines with J gene TRBJ2-1; the tabulated D call, TRBD1, remains unverified against the DNA. TRBV21-1 is classified as a pseudogene. The CDR3 length is 15 residues. The CDR3 protein is CASSPKGGVGVEQFF. CDR3 DNA: TGTGCCAGCAGCCCCAAAGGGGGCGTGGGGGTTGAGCAGTTCTTC.

This clonotype has a count of ten or more. The chain uses TRBV20-1 and TRBJ2-4; D unclear. The CDR3 is 14 residues long. The germline V gene has CDR1 DFQATT and CDR2 SNEGSKA (reference sequence). The ends were cut back, 6 bases at V and 6 bases at J, with 18 bases in the middle. CDR3 DNA sequence: TGCAGTGCCCTGGCCGGATCCCCGGGAAACATTCAGTACTTC. Its protein product is CSALAGSPGNIQYF.

This clonotype was seen repeatedly, ten times or more. The CDR3 here is CASSFRTGMNTEAFF. In nucleotides, the CDR3 is TGTGCCAGCAGTTTTCGGACAGGAATGAACACTGAAGCTTTCTTT. The chain links TRBV6-2 or TRBV6-3 to TRBJ1-1; 7 bases are a match to TRBD1. With V trimmed by 4 bases and J by 0 bases, 5 bases remained unmatched. The CDR3 is 15 residues long. Germline CDR1 and CDR2: MNHEY and SVGEGT.

There are many counts of this clonotype. This rearrangement joins TRBV27 to TRBJ2-5; D might be TRBD1 (6 bases). The CDR3 spans 15 residues. Trimming removed 3 bases from V and 5 bases from J, with 16 bases in between. Germline V lookup: CDR1 MNHEY, CDR2 SMNVEV (reference sequence). The DNA for the CDR3 is TGTGCCAGCAGTTTGAGGGGGAAGGAGCGGGAGACCCAGTACTTC. It codes for CASSLRGKERETQYF.